This T cell receptor beta chain came from a study of T-cell memory formation after mild COVID-19. Study details: There were largely donor-specific TCR clusters. Findings of the study overall: Pre-infection memory contained some responding clones, which suggested that cross-reactive memory had joined. Contracting CD4+ clones were located mainly in CM and EM, and CD8+ clones in EMRA.

In its sample, this clonotype was seen many times. Its target is unknown. A single record per CDR3 protein comes from TCRdb applying MiXCR to the 5' RACE reads. The sample contains hundreds of thousands of distinct CDR3 sequences, about 23% of which appear only once. Trimming removed 1 base at V and 6 bases at J, with 10 bases between. The CDR3 has 13 residues. Looked up from germline, CDR1 is SEHNR and CDR2 is FQNEAQ (reference sequence). This chain connects TRBV7-9 to TRBJ2-7; D may be TRBD2 (5 bases). The TCR comes from an adult woman who had mild COVID-19 (a few samples of this study predate the infection). Cell type and time point are not known. What was sequenced was PBMCs or a T cell subset sorted from them (not recorded which). CDR3 residues: CASSLDMSGEQYF. Here the CDR3 DNA reads TGTGCCAGCAGCTTAGACATGAGCGGCGAGCAGTACTTC.